What follows describes a single T cell receptor beta chain. Its recognized antigen is unknown. Base quality data are lacking; no much larger clone is found one base away. The treatment or condition label on this specimen signifies: approximately 11-day PBMC culture with coronavirus spike peptide pools or control peptides (ViraFEST assay). The study used the ViraFEST assay, which expanded antigen-specific T cells with peptide pools and then identified expanded clonotypes by TCR sequencing. The convalescent patients' positive SARS-CoV-2 PCR tests were from March to December 2020, which was before the Alpha, Beta and Delta variants emerged in the United States. Roughly 2 million PBMCs per well were cultured in IMDM with roughly 5.2% human AB serum and approximately 10 IU/ml IL-2, plus 10 ug/ml peptide pools. Half of the culture medium was replaced with fresh IL-2-containing medium on days 3 and 7. Once the cells had been in culture for around 10 days, the EasySep CD4+ T cell isolation kit was used to isolate CD4+ T cells by negative selection. Ficoll-Paque Plus gradient centrifugation was used to isolate PBMCs from whole blood, and the isolated PBMCs were then either used fresh or cryopreserved at -140C. In general, triplicate wells were set up for every culture condition.

This entry belongs to a study of vaccination and CD4 T cells after COVID-19 (dated by TCRdb to between 2022 and 2023). Broadly, across the study: Every convalescent patient had a positive nasal swab PCR test for SARS-CoV-2, with mild disease in 9 or 10 patients and severe disease in one. Six males and four females were included in the convalescent cohort, with two Hispanic individuals, seven Caucasians, two Asians and one multiracial person represented. Participants received two doses of either the Pfizer-BioNTech BNT162b2 vaccine (n=8) or the Moderna mRNA-1273 vaccine (n=2). Control cultures used a CEFX viral epitope pool as positive control, an HIV-1 Nef peptide pool as negative control, or no peptide. The cultures were stimulated with overlapping spike peptide pools from SARS-CoV-2 and from the common cold coronaviruses HCoV-NL63, HCoV-OC43 and HCoV-229E. Post-vaccine blood samples were collected a median of approximately 72 days after the second vaccine dose, ranging from roughly 12 to 250 days. Post-COVID blood samples were collected from convalescent patients a median of around 100 days after diagnosis, with a range of about 30 to 161 days. In ten to eleven COVID-19 convalescent patients and a few infection-naive healthy vaccine recipients, the spike-specific CD4+ TCR repertoire before mRNA vaccination was compared with the repertoire after mRNA vaccination.

Study-level results and caveats: Nearly all vaccine-specific clones in convalescent patients (304 of 307) were mono-reactive for SARS-CoV-2 spike rather than cross-reactive with common cold coronaviruses. Among the post-vaccine SARS-CoV-2-reactive clones in convalescent patients, a median approximately 86% showed up only after vaccination, which suggests vaccine-specific priming. The median count of SARS-CoV-2-reactive clonotypes went up from 20 to 25 after infection to more than 30 after vaccination, although the change was not significant. Only a relatively small number of convalescent patients were included in the study, and early timepoints following natural infection were not analyzed.

The library relied on PCR. DNA from cultured CD4+ T cells underwent TCR sequencing with the Oncomine TCR Beta short-read assay at the Johns Hopkins FTIC core. The QIAamp micro DNA kit was used to extract genomic DNA from the cultured CD4+ T cells. Oncomine TCR Beta libraries made from cultured CD4+ T cells were pooled using unique dual indexes and sequenced on an Illumina iSeq 100. In the original analysis: Non-productive sequences were filtered out, and CDR3s that did not start with C, did not end with F or W, or were shorter than 7 amino acids were discarded. The MANAFEST web application identified antigen-specific clonotypes by comparing peptide-stimulated wells against reference wells and other culture wells. To be called positive, a clone needed an FDR below 0.05, an odds ratio above 5, and a productive frequency above 0.1% in at least two of three replicate wells. A clonotype counted as cross-reactive if it showed significant expansion both in the SARS-CoV-2 spike wells and in at least one common cold coronavirus spike condition. Similarity between CDR3 sequences was evaluated in R version 3.6.1 using Levenshtein distances (stringdist) and unrooted phylogenetic trees (ape). TCRdb passed the public sequencing reads through fastp at Q25 and MiXCR, retaining productive beta sequences. Entries are consolidated by CDR3 protein sequence, retaining the most common genes and DNA. The V and J calls reflect TCRdb's pipeline rather than the authors' work. This sample is represented by about 20,000 distinct CDR3 sequences; around 50% of them were singletons. Approximately 12% of the sample is held by the ten biggest clonotypes.

Source material: cultured CD4+ T cells from blood. The sequence came from a human donor with COVID-19.

The CDR3 here reads CASSLRPASGRDEQYF. At the DNA level, the sequence is TGTGCCAGCAGTCTCCGGCCCGCTAGCGGGAGGGACGAGCAGTACTTC. The rearranged segments are TRBV2 and TRBJ2-7; TRBD2 lines up with 12 middle nucleotides. Relative to germline, V is missing 5 bases and J is missing 5 bases, with 10 bases of the junction outside any gene match. The CDR3 goes from the cysteine to the phenylalanine over 16 residues. The CDR3 DNA has 48 bases and is translated from base 1. The germline V gene specifies SNHLY as CDR1 and FYNNEI as CDR2.